This is a list of T cell receptor beta chains from one sample in a study of blood T cells in healthy people across ages. One entry per CDR3 protein, called by TCRdb with MiXCR from the 5' RACE reads. The sample holds about 970,000 distinct CDR3 sequences, around 54% seen once. The sample comprised blood. All receptors come from a woman aged 55-69 years in good health. Each CDR3 is given with its conserved first and last residue. Each record gives: CDR3 protein, CDR3 DNA, D gene, clone size, J gene, V gene. A D gene is named only where the DNA matches it firmly. A row's size may be missing; if present it is once, few, many or a size class.

CDR3aa: CASSYTGTTPEQYF; CDR3nt: TGTGCCAGCAGTTATACCGGGACTACTCCCGAGCAGTACTTC; d_gene: TRBD2; abundance: .; j_gene: TRBJ2-7; v_gene: TRBV6-2/TRBV6-3
CDR3aa: CASSYSIPEDEQFF; CDR3nt: TGTGCCAGCAGTTACTCGATCCCGGAGGATGAGCAGTTCTTC; d_gene: .; abundance: .; j_gene: TRBJ2-1; v_gene: TRBV6-5
CDR3aa: CAISESGAETEAFF; CDR3nt: TGTGCCATCAGTGAGTCGGGTGCGGAGACTGAAGCTTTCTTT; d_gene: .; abundance: few; j_gene: TRBJ1-1; v_gene: TRBV10-3
CDR3aa: CASSRFFSPSAYEQYF; CDR3nt: TGTGCCAGCAGCCGATTTTTCAGTCCTTCCGCCTACGAGCAGTACTTC; d_gene: .; abundance: .; j_gene: TRBJ2-7; v_gene: TRBV4-2
CDR3aa: CAWSKGWRLAVQETQYF; CDR3nt: TGTGCCTGGAGTAAAGGGTGGCGACTAGCGGTGCAAGAGACCCAGTACTTC; d_gene: TRBD2; abundance: .; j_gene: TRBJ2-5; v_gene: TRBV30
CDR3aa: CASSHAIQGQGLRTEAFF; CDR3nt: TGCGCCAGCAGCCACGCAATCCAGGGACAGGGGCTTCGCACTGAAGCTTTCTTT; d_gene: TRBD1; abundance: .; j_gene: TRBJ1-1; v_gene: TRBV4-1
CDR3aa: CASSFPGTTYNEQYF; CDR3nt: TGTGCCAGCAGTTTCCCCGGGACCACCTACAATGAGCAGTACTTC; d_gene: .; abundance: .; j_gene: TRBJ2-7; v_gene: TRBV28
CDR3aa: CASSLTLGRVETQYF; CDR3nt: TGTGCCAGCAGTTTAACCCTCGGGAGGGTGGAGACCCAGTACTTC; d_gene: TRBD2; abundance: .; j_gene: TRBJ2-5; v_gene: TRBV28
CDR3aa: CASSFGGWETQYF; CDR3nt: TGTGCCAGCAGTTTTGGGGGCTGGGAGACCCAGTACTTC; d_gene: .; abundance: .; j_gene: TRBJ2-5; v_gene: TRBV6-5
CDR3aa: CASSLRAEFTDTQYF; CDR3nt: TGTGCCAGCAGCTTACGTGCCGAGTTCACAGATACGCAGTATTTT; d_gene: .; abundance: .; j_gene: TRBJ2-3; v_gene: TRBV11-2
CDR3aa: CSALLAGGPFTDTQYF; CDR3nt: TGCAGTGCTCTTCTAGCGGGAGGGCCTTTCACAGATACGCAGTATTTT; d_gene: TRBD2; abundance: few; j_gene: TRBJ2-3; v_gene: TRBV20-1
CDR3aa: CASSLPGLRETQYF; CDR3nt: TGTGCCAGCAGTTTACCGGGGTTGCGAGAGACCCAGTACTTC; d_gene: .; abundance: .; j_gene: TRBJ2-5; v_gene: TRBV28
CDR3aa: CASSPQRVRETQYF; CDR3nt: TGTGCCAGCAGCCCCCAGAGAGTGAGGGAGACCCAGTACTTC; d_gene: .; abundance: few; j_gene: TRBJ2-5; v_gene: TRBV7-8
CDR3aa: CSAHKWAQYF; CDR3nt: TGCAGTGCCCACAAATGGGCCCAGTACTTC; d_gene: .; abundance: .; j_gene: TRBJ2-5; v_gene: TRBV20-1
CDR3aa: CAWSPTDREYNEQFF; CDR3nt: TGTGCCTGGAGTCCGACCGACAGGGAGTACAATGAGCAGTTCTTC; d_gene: TRBD1; abundance: .; j_gene: TRBJ2-1; v_gene: TRBV30
CDR3aa: CASSSGQISYEQYF; CDR3nt: TGTGCCAGCAGCTCGGGACAGATCTCCTACGAGCAGTACTTC; d_gene: TRBD1; abundance: many; j_gene: TRBJ2-7; v_gene: TRBV11-2
CDR3aa: CASSIGLANEQFF; CDR3nt: TGTGCCAGCAGCATCGGACTAGCGAATGAGCAGTTCTTC; d_gene: TRBD2; abundance: .; j_gene: TRBJ2-1; v_gene: TRBV11-2